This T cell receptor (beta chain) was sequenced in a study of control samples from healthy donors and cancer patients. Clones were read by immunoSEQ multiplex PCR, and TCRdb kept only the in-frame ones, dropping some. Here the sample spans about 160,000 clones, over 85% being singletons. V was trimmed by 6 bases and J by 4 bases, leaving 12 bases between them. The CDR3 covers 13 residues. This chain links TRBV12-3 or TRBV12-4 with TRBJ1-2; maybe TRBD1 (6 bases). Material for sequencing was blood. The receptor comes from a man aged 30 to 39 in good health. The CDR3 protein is CASSSGVAYGYTF. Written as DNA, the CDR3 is TGTGCCAGCAGCTCAGGGGTAGCCTATGGCTACACCTTC.